This TCR beta chain was found in a study of CD8+ T cells in alopecia areata. On the study more broadly: Severity scores in treated patients reflected the percentage of scalp affected.

It was cDNA, reverse transcribed from extracted RNA, that served as the sequencing template. Sequencing was performed with immunoSEQ multiplex PCR; in TCRdb, only in-frame clones are kept and a portion is missing. The sample yields a few hundred thousand clones, 35% to 45% seen once. With V trimmed by 4 bases and J by 5 bases, 7 bases remained unmatched. Germline loops: CDR1 SGHNT, CDR2 YYREEE (reference sequence). The CDR3 length is 15 residues. Treatment described: oral pan-JAK inhibitor, 5-10 mg twice daily. Samples from alopecia areata patients were lesional scalp punch biopsies and peripheral blood. Investigators sorted PBMCs to obtain both CD4+ and CD8+ T cells. Study-wide findings and caveats: On tofacitinib, scalp clonality and expanded CD8+ clones among top 100 fell significantly.

Worth noting for this clone: Its specificity is not known.

The source material was CD4+ T cells sorted from blood, sampled at roughly week 30, from a patient treated with tofacitinib. The TCR comes from a human donor with alopecia areata. The chain employs TRBV5-4 and TRBJ2-3; TRBD2 agrees at 10 bases. The CDR3 DNA follows: TGTGCCAGCAGCCCACTAGCGGGAAGAGGAGATACGCAGTATTTT. It is translated as CASSPLAGRGDTQYF.